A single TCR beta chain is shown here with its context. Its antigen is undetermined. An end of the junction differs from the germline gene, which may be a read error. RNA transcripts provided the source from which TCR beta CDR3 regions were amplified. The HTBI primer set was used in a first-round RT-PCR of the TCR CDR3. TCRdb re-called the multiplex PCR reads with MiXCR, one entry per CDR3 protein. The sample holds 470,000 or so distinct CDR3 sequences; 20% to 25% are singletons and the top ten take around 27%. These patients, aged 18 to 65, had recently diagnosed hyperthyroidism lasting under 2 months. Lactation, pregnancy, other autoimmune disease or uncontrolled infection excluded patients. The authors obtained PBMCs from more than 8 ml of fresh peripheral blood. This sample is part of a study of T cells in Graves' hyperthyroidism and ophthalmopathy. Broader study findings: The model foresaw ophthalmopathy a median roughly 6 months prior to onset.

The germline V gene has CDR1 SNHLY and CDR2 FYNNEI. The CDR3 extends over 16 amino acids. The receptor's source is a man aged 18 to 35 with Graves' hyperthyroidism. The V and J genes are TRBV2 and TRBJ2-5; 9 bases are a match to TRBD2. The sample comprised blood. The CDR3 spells CANSEIAGVTQETQYF. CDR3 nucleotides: TGTGCCAACAGTGAAATAGCGGGGGTAACCCAAGAGACCCAGTACTTC.